This paragraph reports one T cell receptor beta chain. This CDR3 spans 16 amino acids. Germline loops: CDR1 MNHEY, CDR2 SMNVEV (reference sequence). The ends lost 6 bases at V and 0 bases at J; junction bases unmatched: 7. Some clones are missing from TCRdb's copy, which holds only in-frame ones; the method was immunoSEQ multiplex PCR. Of approximately 62,000 clones listed, about 81% were seen once; the top ten hold under 15%. These data originate in a study of blood T cell repertoires in COVID-19. Turning to the study itself: The cDNA or gDNA used as material had been derived from T cells, B-cell-depleted T cells, or PBMCs.

Material: peripheral blood. The receptor's source is a man older than 75 with acute or convalescent COVID-19. The J gene is TRBJ2-4, the V gene TRBV27; TRBD1 matches at 8 bases. DNA for the CDR3: TGTGCCAGCAGAGCAGGGACAGGCATAGCCAAAAACATTCAGTACTTC. Residues: CASRAGTGIAKNIQYF.